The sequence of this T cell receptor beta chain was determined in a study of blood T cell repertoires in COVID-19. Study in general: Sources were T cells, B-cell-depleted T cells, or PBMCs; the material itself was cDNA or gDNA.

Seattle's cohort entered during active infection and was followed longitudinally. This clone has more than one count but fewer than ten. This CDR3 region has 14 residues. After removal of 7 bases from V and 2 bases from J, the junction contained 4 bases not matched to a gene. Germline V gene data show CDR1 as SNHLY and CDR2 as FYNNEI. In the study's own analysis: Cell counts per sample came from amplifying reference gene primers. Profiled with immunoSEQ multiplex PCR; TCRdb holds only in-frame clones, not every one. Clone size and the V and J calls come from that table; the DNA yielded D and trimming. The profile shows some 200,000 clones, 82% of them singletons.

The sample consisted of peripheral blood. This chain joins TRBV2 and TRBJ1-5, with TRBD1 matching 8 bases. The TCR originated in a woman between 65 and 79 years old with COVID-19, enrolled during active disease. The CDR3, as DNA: TGTGCCAGCATGGAGGACAGGGGCAATCAGCCCCAGCATTTT. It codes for CASMEDRGNQPQHF. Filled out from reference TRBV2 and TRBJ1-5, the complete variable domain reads EPEVTQTPSHQVTQMGQEVILRCVPISNHLYFYWYRQILGQKVEFLVSFYNNEISEKSEIFDDQFSVERPDGSNFTLKIRSTKLEDSAMYFCASMEDRGNQPQHFGDGTRLSIL.